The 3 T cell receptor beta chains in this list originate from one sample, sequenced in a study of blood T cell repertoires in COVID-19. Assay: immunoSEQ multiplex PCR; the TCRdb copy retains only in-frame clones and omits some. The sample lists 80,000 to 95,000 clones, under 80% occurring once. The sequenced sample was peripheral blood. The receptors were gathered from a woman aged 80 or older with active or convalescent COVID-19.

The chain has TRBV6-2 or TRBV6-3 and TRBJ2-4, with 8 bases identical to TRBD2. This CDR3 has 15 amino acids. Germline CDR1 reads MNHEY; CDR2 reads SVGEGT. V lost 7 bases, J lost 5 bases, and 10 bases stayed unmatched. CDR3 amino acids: CASTPWGRGENIQYF. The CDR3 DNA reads TGTGCCAGCACCCCTTGGGGGCGGGGGGAAAACATTCAGTACTTC.

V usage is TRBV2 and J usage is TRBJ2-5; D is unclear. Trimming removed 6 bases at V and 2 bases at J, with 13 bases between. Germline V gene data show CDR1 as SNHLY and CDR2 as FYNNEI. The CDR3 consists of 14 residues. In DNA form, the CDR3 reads TGTGCCAGCAGGGTTCTAGGAATTCAAGAGACCCAGTACTTC. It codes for CASRVLGIQETQYF.

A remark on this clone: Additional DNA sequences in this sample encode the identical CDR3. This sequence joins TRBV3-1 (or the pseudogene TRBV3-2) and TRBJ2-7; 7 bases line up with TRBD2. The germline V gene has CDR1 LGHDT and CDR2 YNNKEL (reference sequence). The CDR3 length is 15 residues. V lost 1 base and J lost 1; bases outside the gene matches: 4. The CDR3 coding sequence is TGTGCCAGCAGCCAAGTGGGAGGGAGGTCCTACGAGCAGTACTTC. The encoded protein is CASSQVGGRSYEQYF.